This TCR beta chain was documented in a study of beta chain features in type 1 diabetes. As for the study in general: Over all samples combined, about 100,000,000 sorted cells were examined. Study-wide points: People with Type 1 diabetes carried modestly yet significantly shorter TCRB CDR3s in all four CD4+ subsets. cDNA-based reads could over-represent cells with high TCR expression.

The authors reverse transcribed all of the isolated RNA, so sequencing captured expressed TCRB transcripts. Libraries were prepared by immunoSEQ multiplex PCR; TCRdb keeps only in-frame clonotypes and omits some of them. The sample has around 250,000 clones; roughly 22% are singletons. This clone was picked up a small number of times. Its antigen is not known. Losses at the gene ends were 1 base for V and 7 bases for J; bases not matched to a gene: 9. The germline V gene encodes CDR1 MDHEN and CDR2 SYDVKM. This CDR3 spans 16 amino acids. The gene calls are TRBV28 and TRBJ2-2; 7 nucleotides agree with TRBD1. Sequencing was carried out using naive CD4+ T cells from blood. The TCR originated in a woman between 35 and 50 years old with type 1 diabetes. CDR3 bases: TGTGCCAGCAGTTTATCGGGACAGATGAGAGGCGGGGAGCTGTTTTTT. Translated: CASSLSGQMRGGELFF.